The next 17 T cell receptor beta chains were all read from a single sample in a study of T cells in Graves' hyperthyroidism and ophthalmopathy. The TCR beta CDR3 regions underwent amplification using RNA transcripts as the source. HTBI primers were used for first-round RT-PCR of the TCR CDR3. TCRdb processed the multiplex PCR reads anew with MiXCR; each CDR3 protein has one entry. This table holds about 400,000 distinct CDR3 sequences, approximately 14% found once. The sample taken for sequencing was blood. The source is a woman under 30 with Graves' hyperthyroidism.

This clonotype was seen at least ten times. The genes are TRBV18 and TRBJ2-6, with D possibly being TRBD1 (6 bases). Per germline, CDR1 KGHSH and CDR2 LQKENI. The CDR3 loop spans 16 amino acids. V gave up 0 bases and J gave up 2 bases, with 8 bases separating them. This chain's CDR3 is CASSPPGDTGANVLTF. DNA of the CDR3: TGTGCCAGCTCACCACCGGGGGACACTGGGGCCAACGTCCTGACTTTC.

In regard to this clonotype: A junction end diverges from the germline sequence, so it may reflect a read error. This rearrangement joins TRBV11-2 to TRBJ2-6; 7 bases fit TRBD1. CDR1 and CDR2 from the germline V gene are SGHAT and FQNNGV. The CDR3 spans 19 residues. This CDR3 is CASSLRYRDRSSGANVPTF. CDR3 DNA sequence: TGTGCCAGCAGCTTAAGGTACCGGGACAGATCCTCTGGGGCCAACGTCCCGACTTTC. Supplemented by reference TRBV11-2 and TRBJ2-6, the full variable domain reads EAGVAQSPRYKIIEKRQSVAFWCNPISGHATLYWYQQILGQGPKLLIQFQNNGVVDDSQLPKDRFSAERLKGVDSTLKIQPAKLEDSAVYLCASSLRYRDRSSGANVPTFGAGSRLTVL.

There are many counts of this clonotype. The V and J genes are TRBV13 and TRBJ1-1, with 9 bases identical to TRBD1. From germline, CDR1 is PRHDT and CDR2 FYEKMQ (reference sequence). Trimming removed 7 bases from V and 5 bases from J; junction bases left unmatched: 8. The CDR3 runs 14 residues. The CDR3 region is CASTPGTGHTEAFF. CDR3 coding DNA: TGTGCCAGCACACCCGGGACAGGGCATACTGAAGCTTTCTTT.

The chain employs TRBV28 and TRBJ2-2; TRBD2 agrees at 9 bases. The CDR3 runs 16 residues. The V segment lost 9 bases and the J segment 8 bases; nucleotides outside the gene matches: 16. The germline CDR1 and CDR2 sequences are MDHEN and SYDVKM. The CDR3 protein is CASPPSGTSLTGELFF. The DNA for the CDR3 is TGTGCCAGTCCTCCCTCCGGGACTAGCCTTACTGGGGAGCTGTTTTTT. The variable domain in full, completed from reference TRBV28 and TRBJ2-2, reads DVKVTQSSRYLVKRTGEKVFLECVQDMDHENMFWYRQDPGLGLRLIYFSYDVKMKEKGDIPEGYSVSREKKERFSLILESASTNQTSMYLCASPPSGTSLTGELFFGEGSRLTVL.

The V and J genes are TRBV5-1 and TRBJ2-7; a possible D gene is TRBD2 (6 bases). Germline CDR1 is SGHRS and CDR2 is YFSETQ. Trimming stripped 3 bases from V and 6 bases from J, with 16 bases between. The CDR3 is 14 amino acids. The CDR3 DNA reads as TGCGCCAGCAGCTCACGGAGGGCCTCGATCGAGCAGTACTTC. It is translated as CASSSRRASIEQYF.

This clonotype was seen ten or more times. The chain recombines TRBV7-6 with TRBJ2-2, with D perhaps TRBD1 (5 bases). Trimming took off 5 bases at V and 6 bases at J, with 19 bases between the two ends. Germline V CDR1 and CDR2: SGHVS, FNYEAQ. The CDR3 runs to 16 residues. The CDR3 loop reads CASSLGSGNFAGELFF. In DNA, the CDR3 is TGTGCCAGCAGCCTAGGGTCAGGGAATTTCGCCGGGGAGCTGTTTTTT.

With regard to this clonotype: Its ends do not fully match the called genes, so a read error is possible. This rearrangement joins TRBV27 to TRBJ2-2; 8 bases match TRBD2. The CDR3 totals 13 residues. Per the germline V gene, CDR1 is MNHEY and CDR2 is SMNVEV (reference sequence). Written as DNA, the CDR3 is TGTACCAGCGGCACTAGCGGCACCGGGGAGCTGTTTTTT. It yields the protein CTSGTSGTGELFF.

The sample holds many counts of this clonotype. The J gene is TRBJ2-1, the V gene TRBV30; no firm D call. V dropped 1 base and J dropped 10 bases, with 17 bases sitting between them. The CDR3 has 14 residues. Germline values: CDR1 GTSNPN, CDR2 SVGIG (reference sequence). DNA of the CDR3: TGTGCCTGGAGTGGACACGTGCGTGGGGAAGAGCAGTTCTTC. Translated, it gives CAWSGHVRGEEQFF.

This clonotype was detected ten times or more. The CDR3 DNA reads as TGTGCCAGCAGTTCCCAAGAGTACAATGAGCAGTTCTTC. This codes for CASSSQEYNEQFF. The rearrangement uses TRBV7-3 and TRBJ2-1, with no clear D. CDR1 is SGHTA, CDR2 FQGTGA, per germline. The CDR3 runs to 13 residues. Trimming took off 6 bases at V and 4 bases at J, with 10 bases between the two ends. Looking up the rest from reference TRBV7-3 and TRBJ2-1 gives the full variable domain: GAGVSQTPSNKVTEKGKYVELRCDPISGHTALYWYRQSLGQGPEFLIYFQGTGAADDSGLPNDRFFAVRPEGSVSTLKIQRTERGDSAVYLCASSSQEYNEQFFGPGTRLTVL.

The V gene is TRBV11-2, the J gene TRBJ2-1; TRBD2 matches at 11 bases. Germline-derived CDR1 and CDR2 are SGHAT and FQNNGV. The ends lost 6 bases at V and 1 base at J; junction bases unmatched: 5. This CDR3 is 16 amino acids long. The CDR3 loop is CASRDSGGGSYNEQFF. As DNA, the CDR3 is TGTGCCAGCAGGGATAGCGGGGGGGGGTCCTACAATGAGCAGTTCTTC.

In this sample, this clonotype turned up many times. The gene calls are TRBV6-1 and TRBJ2-7, with 8 bases fitting TRBD2. V lost 5 bases and J lost 5; bases outside the gene matches: 14. Germline CDR1 MNHNS, CDR2 SASEGT. The CDR3 spans 16 residues. CDR3 residues: CASSLVLEREFDEQYF. The CDR3 nucleotides read TGTGCCAGCAGTCTAGTCCTGGAGCGGGAGTTCGACGAGCAGTACTTC.

This clonotype has ten or more counts. The chain employs TRBV20-1 and TRBJ1-1, with D unclear. The CDR3 sequence is 16 residues long. V was pared by 6 bases and J by 0 bases, with 20 bases between. Germline loops: CDR1 DFQATT, CDR2 SNEGSKA (reference sequence). CDR3 amino acids: CSAGTGSRFMNTEAFF. In DNA form, the CDR3 reads TGCAGTGCCGGCACGGGCAGCCGATTCATGAACACTGAAGCTTTCTTT.

CDR3 sequence (DNA): TGTGCCAGCAGCTTGGCCTCACTAAGGATCTCCTACGAGCAGTACTTC. Its translation is CASSLASLRISYEQYF. The V call is TRBV5-6, the J call TRBJ2-7; no reliable D call. The germline gives CDR1 SGHDT, CDR2 YYEEEE. Trimming took 0 bases from V and 0 from J, leaving 13 bases between them. This CDR3 contains 16 residues.

This clonotype was detected ten times or more. The chain carries TRBV7-9 and TRBJ1-2, with D tentatively TRBD1 (5 bases). The CDR3 consists of 14 residues. Germline V gene lookup returns CDR1 SEHNR and CDR2 FQNEAQ (reference sequence). The germline V and J ends were trimmed by 8 bases and 4 bases, with 17 bases remaining between them. CDR3 DNA sequence: TGTGCCAGCGTCATTGCGACAGCTCTCTATGGCTACACCTTC. This gives the protein CASVIATALYGYTF.

The chain uses TRBV30 and TRBJ2-1; D might be TRBD2 (7 bases). The CDR3 extends over 13 amino acids. Trimming removed 0 bases from V and 10 bases from J, with 13 bases in between. Germline lookup yields CDR1 GTSNPN and CDR2 SVGIG (reference sequence). The CDR3, as DNA: TGTGCCTGGAGTGTAGGAGGGGGGGAAGAGCAGTTCTTC. This codes for CAWSVGGGEEQFF.

This clonotype occurred many times. The J gene is TRBJ1-5, the V gene TRBV6-2 or TRBV6-3, with unresolved D. This CDR3 is built from 13 residues. V was trimmed by 3 bases and J by 4 bases, leaving 7 bases between them. The germline V gene has CDR1 MNHEY and CDR2 SVGEGT. For the CDR3, the DNA is TGTGCCAGCAGTTATGCGGAGAATCAGCCCCAGCATTTT. It encodes CASSYAENQPQHF.

The CDR3 DNA is TGTGCCACCCACGTGAAGGGCTACGAGCAGTACTTC. This sequence encodes CATHVKGYEQYF. The chain couples TRBV6-1 to TRBJ2-7; D remains unclear. Trimming left V 10 bases short and J 3 bases short, with 13 bases between. The CDR3 sequence is 12 residues long. Germline V gene lookup returns CDR1 MNHNS and CDR2 SASEGT.